This TCR beta chain was observed in a study of T cells after yellow fever vaccination. TCRdb used MiXCR to reprocess the 5' RACE reads, holding one entry per CDR3 protein. Of roughly 190,000 distinct CDR3 sequences listed, 8% to 13% are singletons. Comments on this clonotype: Its matching antigen is unknown.

Whole-study results and caveats: After the booster, about 95% of CD4 and about nine tenths of CD8 primary-response clones were re-detected.

The CDR3 is 17 residues long. Between the trimmed V and J ends, which lost 5 bases and 2 bases, there was a span of 22 bases. The germline V gene has CDR1 SEHNR and CDR2 FQNEAQ (reference sequence). The sample consisted of CD8+ T cells sorted from PBMCs, taken 15 days after the yellow fever booster vaccination. The TCR comes from a young man who received the YFV17D yellow fever vaccine. J is TRBJ2-7 and V is TRBV7-9, with a tentative D call TRBD2 (6 bases). CDR3 loop: CASSPVAAGQRAYEQYF. CDR3 DNA: TGTGCCAGCAGCCCTGTCGCCGCGGGGCAGAGAGCCTACGAGCAGTACTTC.